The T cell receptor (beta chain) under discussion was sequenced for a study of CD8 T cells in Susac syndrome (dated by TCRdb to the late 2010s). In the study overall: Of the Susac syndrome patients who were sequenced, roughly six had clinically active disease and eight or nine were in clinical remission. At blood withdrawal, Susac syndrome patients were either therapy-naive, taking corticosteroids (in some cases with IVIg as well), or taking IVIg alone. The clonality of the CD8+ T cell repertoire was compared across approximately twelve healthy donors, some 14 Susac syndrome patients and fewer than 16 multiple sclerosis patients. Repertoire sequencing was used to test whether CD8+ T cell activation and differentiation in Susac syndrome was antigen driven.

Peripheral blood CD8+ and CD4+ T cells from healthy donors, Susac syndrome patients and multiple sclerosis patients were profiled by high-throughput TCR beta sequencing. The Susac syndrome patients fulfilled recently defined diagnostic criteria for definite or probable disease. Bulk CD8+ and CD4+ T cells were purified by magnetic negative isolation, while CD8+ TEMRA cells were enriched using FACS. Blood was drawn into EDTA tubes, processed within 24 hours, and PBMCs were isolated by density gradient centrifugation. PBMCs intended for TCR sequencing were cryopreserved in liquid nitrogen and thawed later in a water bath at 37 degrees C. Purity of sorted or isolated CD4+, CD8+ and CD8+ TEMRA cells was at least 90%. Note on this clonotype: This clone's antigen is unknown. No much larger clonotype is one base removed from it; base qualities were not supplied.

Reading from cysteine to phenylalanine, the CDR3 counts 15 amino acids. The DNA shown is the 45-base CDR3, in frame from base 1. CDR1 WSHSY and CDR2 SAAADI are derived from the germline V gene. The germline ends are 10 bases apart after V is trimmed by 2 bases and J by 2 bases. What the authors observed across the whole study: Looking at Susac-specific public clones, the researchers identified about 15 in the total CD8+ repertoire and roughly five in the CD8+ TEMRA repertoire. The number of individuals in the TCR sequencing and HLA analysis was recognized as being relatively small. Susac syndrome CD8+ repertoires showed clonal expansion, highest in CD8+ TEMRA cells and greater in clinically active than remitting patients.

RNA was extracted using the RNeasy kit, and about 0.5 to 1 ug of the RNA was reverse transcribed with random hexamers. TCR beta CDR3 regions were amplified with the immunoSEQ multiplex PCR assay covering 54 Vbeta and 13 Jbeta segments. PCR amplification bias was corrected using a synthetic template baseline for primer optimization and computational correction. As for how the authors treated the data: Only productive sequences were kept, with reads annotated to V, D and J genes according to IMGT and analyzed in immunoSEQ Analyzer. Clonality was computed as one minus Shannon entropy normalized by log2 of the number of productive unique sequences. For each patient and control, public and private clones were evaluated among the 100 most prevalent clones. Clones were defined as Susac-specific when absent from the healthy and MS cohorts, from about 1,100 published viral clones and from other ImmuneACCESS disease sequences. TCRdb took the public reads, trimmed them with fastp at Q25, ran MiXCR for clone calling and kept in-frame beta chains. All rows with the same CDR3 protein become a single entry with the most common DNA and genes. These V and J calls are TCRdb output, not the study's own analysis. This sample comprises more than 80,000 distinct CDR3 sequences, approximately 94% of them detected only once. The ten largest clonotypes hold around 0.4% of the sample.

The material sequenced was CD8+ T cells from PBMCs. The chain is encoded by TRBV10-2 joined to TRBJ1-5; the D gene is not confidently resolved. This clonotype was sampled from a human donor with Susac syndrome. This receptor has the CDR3 CASSETRGGNQPQHF. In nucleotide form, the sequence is TGCGCCAGCAGTGAGACTCGGGGAGGCAATCAGCCCCAGCATTTT.